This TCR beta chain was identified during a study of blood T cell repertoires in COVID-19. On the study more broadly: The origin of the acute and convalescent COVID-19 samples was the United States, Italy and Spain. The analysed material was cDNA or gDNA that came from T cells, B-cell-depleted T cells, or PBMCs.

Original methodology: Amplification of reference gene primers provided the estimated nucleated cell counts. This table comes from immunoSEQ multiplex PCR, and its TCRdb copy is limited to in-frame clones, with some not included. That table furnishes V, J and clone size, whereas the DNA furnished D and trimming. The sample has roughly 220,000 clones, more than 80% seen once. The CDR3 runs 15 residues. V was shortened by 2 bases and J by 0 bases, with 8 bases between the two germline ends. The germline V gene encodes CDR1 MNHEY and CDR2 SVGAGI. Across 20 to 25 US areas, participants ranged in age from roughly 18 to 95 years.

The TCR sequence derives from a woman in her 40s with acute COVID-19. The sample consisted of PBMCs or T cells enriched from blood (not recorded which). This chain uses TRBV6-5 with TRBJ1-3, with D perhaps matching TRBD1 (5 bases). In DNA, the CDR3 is TGTGCCAGCAGTTACGAAACAGGCTCTGGAAACACCATATATTTT. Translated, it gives CASSYETGSGNTIYF.